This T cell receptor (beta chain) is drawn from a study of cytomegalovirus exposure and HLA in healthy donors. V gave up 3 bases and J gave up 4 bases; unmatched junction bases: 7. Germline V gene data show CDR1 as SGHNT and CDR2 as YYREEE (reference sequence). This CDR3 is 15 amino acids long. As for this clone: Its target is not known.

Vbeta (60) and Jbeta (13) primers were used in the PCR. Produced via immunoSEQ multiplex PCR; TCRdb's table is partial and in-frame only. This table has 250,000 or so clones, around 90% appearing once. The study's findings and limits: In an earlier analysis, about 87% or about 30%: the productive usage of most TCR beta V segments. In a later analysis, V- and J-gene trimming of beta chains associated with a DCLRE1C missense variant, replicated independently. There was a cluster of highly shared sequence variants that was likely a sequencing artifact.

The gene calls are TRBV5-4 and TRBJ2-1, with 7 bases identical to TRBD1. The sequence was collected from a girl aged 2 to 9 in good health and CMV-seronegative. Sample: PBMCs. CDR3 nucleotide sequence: TGTGCCAGCAGCTCTACGGGACAGCTATACAATGAGCAGTTCTTC. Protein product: CASSSTGQLYNEQFF.